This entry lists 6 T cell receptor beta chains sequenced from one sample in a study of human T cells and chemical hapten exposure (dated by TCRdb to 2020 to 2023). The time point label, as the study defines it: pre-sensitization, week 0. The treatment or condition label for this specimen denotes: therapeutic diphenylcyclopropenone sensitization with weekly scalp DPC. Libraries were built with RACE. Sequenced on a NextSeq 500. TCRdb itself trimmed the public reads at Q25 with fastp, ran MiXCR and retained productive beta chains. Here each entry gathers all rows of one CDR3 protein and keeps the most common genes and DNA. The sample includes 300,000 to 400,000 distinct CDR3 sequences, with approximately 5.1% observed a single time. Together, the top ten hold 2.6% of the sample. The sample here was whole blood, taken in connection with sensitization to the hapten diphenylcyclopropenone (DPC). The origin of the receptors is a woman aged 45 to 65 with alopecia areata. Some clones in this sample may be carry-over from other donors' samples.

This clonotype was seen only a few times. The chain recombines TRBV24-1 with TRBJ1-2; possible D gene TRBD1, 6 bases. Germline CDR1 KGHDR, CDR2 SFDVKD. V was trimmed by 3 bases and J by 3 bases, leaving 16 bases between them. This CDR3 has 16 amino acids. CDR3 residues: CATSDEDFQGYYGYTF. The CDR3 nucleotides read TGTGCCACCAGTGATGAGGACTTCCAGGGGTACTATGGCTACACCTTC.

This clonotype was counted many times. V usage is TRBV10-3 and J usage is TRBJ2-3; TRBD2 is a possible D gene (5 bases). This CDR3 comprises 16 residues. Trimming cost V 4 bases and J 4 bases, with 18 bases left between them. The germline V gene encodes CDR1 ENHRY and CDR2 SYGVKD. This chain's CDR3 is CAISGSKSSVADTQYF. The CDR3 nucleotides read TGTGCCATCAGTGGATCCAAGAGTAGCGTGGCAGATACGCAGTATTTT.

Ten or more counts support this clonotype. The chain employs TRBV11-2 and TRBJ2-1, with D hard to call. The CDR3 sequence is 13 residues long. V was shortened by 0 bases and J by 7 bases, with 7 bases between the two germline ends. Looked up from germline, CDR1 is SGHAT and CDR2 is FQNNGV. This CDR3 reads CASSLDLRNEQFF. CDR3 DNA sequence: TGTGCCAGCAGCTTAGACCTGAGGAATGAGCAGTTCTTC. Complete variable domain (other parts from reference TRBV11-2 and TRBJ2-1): EAGVAQSPRYKIIEKRQSVAFWCNPISGHATLYWYQQILGQGPKLLIQFQNNGVVDDSQLPKDRFSAERLKGVDSTLKIQPAKLEDSAVYLCASSLDLRNEQFFGPGTRLTVL.

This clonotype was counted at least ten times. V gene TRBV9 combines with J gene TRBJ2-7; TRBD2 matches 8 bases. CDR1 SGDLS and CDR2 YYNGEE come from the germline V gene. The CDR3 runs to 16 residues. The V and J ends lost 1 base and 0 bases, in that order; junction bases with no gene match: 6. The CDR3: CASSVSWRGDSYEQYF. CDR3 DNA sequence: TGTGCCAGCAGCGTATCCTGGCGGGGGGACTCCTACGAGCAGTACTTC.

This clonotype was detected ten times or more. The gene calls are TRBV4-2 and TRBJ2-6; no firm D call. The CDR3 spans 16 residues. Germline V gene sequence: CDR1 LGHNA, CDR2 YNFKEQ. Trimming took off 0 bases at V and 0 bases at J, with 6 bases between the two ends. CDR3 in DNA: TGTGCCAGCAGCCAAGATATGCGCTCTGGGGCCAACGTCCTGACTTTC. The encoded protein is CASSQDMRSGANVLTF.

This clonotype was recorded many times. The CDR3 here is CASTPPGGEETQYF. CDR3 nucleotides: TGTGCCAGCACCCCACCGGGAGGAGAGGAGACCCAGTACTTC. This rearrangement joins TRBV12-3 or TRBV12-4 to TRBJ2-5; 7 nucleotides match TRBD2. This CDR3 spans 14 amino acids. J gave up 5 bases and V 7 bases, and 10 bases lay outside the gene matches.